These T cell receptor beta chains were read from a single sample in a study of post-analysis software for immune sequencing data. MiXCR was run by TCRdb on the PCR reads, yielding one entry per CDR3 protein. The table lists roughly 200,000 distinct CDR3 sequences, over 25% of them singletons. Sequencing used blood. Receptor source: a girl under 18 with multiple sclerosis. CDR3s include the opening cysteine and the closing phenylalanine or tryptophan. D genes are given only for firm matches. Not all rows give a size; the values are once, few, many and, for expanded clones, a class.

j_gene	v_gene	len	abundance	d_gene	CDR3nt	CDR3aa
TRBJ2-7	TRBV5-5	15	many	TRBD1	TGTGCCAGCAGCCTCTTCCGGGACAGCACCTACGAGCAGTACTTC	CASSLFRDSTYEQYF
TRBJ2-1	TRBV11-2	22	-	TRBD2	TGTGCCAGCAGCTCACCACGGACAGGGGGGACTAGCGGGAGCCCATCCTACAATGAGCAGTTCTTC	CASSSPRTGGTSGSPSYNEQFF
TRBJ2-7	TRBV7-2	15	-	-	TGTGCCAGCAGCCTAGGCGTTGGAATTACCTACGAGCAGTACTTC	CASSLGVGITYEQYF
TRBJ1-6	TRBV18	17	few	TRBD1	TGTGCCAGCTCACTGACAGGGGCGAGCTTCTATAATTCACCCCTCCACTTT	CASSLTGASFYNSPLHF
TRBJ2-3	TRBV27	16	-	-	TGTGCCAGCAGTTTATCGCCCCCAACCTACACAGATACGCAGTATTTT	CASSLSPPTYTDTQYF
TRBJ2-1	TRBV5-1	13	-	TRBD2	TGCGCCAGCAATAGCGGGAGCGATGGTGAGCAGTTCTTC	CASNSGSDGEQFF
TRBJ2-7	TRBV12-3/TRBV12-4	15	-	-	TGTGCCAGCAGTTTAGCGACCGGGGGCAAGTACGAGCAGTACTTC	CASSLATGGKYEQYF
TRBJ2-7	TRBV18	14	many	-	TGTGCCAGCTCACGTAACCCCGGGCCAGTCGAGCAGTACTTC	CASSRNPGPVEQYF
TRBJ1-2	TRBV29-1	11	many	-	TGCAGCGTTGATTCTCGGGATGGCTACACCTTC	CSVDSRDGYTF
TRBJ2-7	TRBV7-9	16	-	-	TGTGCCAGCAGCTTAGCCCAAGGGGGAGCGGGGAAGGAGCGGTACTTC	CASSLAQGGAGKERYF
TRBJ1-5	TRBV6-6	14	many	-	TGTGCCAGCAGACCCGGGACGGAGAATCAGCCCCAGCATTTT	CASRPGTENQPQHF
TRBJ1-2	TRBV12-3/TRBV12-4	14	many	-	TGTGCCAGCAGTTTAAAGTTGGGGGACTATGGCTACACCTTC	CASSLKLGDYGYTF
TRBJ2-1	TRBV27	15	-	TRBD1	TGTGCCAGCAGGTTAGACAGGGGGCATTACAATGAGCAGTTCTTC	CASRLDRGHYNEQFF
TRBJ2-1	TRBV25-1	12	many	-	TGTGCCAGCCTTGAGGGGCACAATGAGCAGTTCTTC	CASLEGHNEQFF
TRBJ1-2	TRBV7-8	15	many	-	TGTGCCAGCAGCACCCGGACTTCGGGCGGCTATGGCTACACCTTC	CASSTRTSGGYGYTF
TRBJ2-3	TRBV6-2/TRBV6-3	12	few	TRBD1	TGTGCCGGCAGCCCGGGACAGGGAACGCAGTATTTT	CAGSPGQGTQYF
TRBJ2-1	TRBV20-1	15	few	-	TGCAGTGCTAGGGGGGCGTCGGGGTCCTACAATGAGCAGTTCTTC	CSARGASGSYNEQFF
TRBJ2-3	TRBV14	14	many	-	TGTGCCAGCAGCCAAGACACCCCCACAGATACGCAGTATTTT	CASSQDTPTDTQYF
TRBJ2-3	TRBV5-1	15	-	-	TGCGCCAGCAGCTTGGCCTTACAGGTCACAGATACGCAGTATTTT	CASSLALQVTDTQYF
TRBJ1-1	TRBV3-1	14	-	TRBD1	TGTGCCAGCTCGCCGCAGGGGGTGAACACTGAAGCTTTCTTT	CASSPQGVNTEAFF
TRBJ2-6	TRBV5-1	17	-	-	TGCGCCAGCAGCCCACGGTCAGGGGACTCTGGGGCCAACGTCCTGACTTTC	CASSPRSGDSGANVLTF
TRBJ2-1	TRBV5-1	16	many	-	TGCGCCAGCAGCCCGTTTGTGGGGAGCTCCTACAATGAGCAGTTCTTC	CASSPFVGSSYNEQFF
TRBJ2-7	TRBV4-2	15	many	TRBD1	TGTGCCAGCAGCCAAACGAGACAGGGTTACTACGAGCAGTACTTC	CASSQTRQGYYEQYF
TRBJ1-1	TRBV18	13	-	-	TGTGCCAGCTCACCTAGGGGGACGCCGGAAGCTTTCTTT	CASSPRGTPEAFF